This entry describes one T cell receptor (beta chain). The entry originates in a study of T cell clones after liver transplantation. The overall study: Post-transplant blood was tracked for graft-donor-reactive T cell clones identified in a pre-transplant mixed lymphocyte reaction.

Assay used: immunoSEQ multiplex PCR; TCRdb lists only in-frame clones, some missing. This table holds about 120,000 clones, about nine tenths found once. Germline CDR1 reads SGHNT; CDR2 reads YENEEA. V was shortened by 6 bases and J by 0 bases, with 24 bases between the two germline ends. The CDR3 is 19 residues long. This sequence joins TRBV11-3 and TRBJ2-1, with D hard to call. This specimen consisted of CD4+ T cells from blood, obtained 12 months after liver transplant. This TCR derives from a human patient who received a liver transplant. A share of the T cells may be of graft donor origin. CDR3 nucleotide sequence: TGTGCCAGCAGTCCCACCTACCCCGGTCCCTTAAGCTCCTACAATGAGCAGTTCTTC. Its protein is CASSPTYPGPLSSYNEQFF.